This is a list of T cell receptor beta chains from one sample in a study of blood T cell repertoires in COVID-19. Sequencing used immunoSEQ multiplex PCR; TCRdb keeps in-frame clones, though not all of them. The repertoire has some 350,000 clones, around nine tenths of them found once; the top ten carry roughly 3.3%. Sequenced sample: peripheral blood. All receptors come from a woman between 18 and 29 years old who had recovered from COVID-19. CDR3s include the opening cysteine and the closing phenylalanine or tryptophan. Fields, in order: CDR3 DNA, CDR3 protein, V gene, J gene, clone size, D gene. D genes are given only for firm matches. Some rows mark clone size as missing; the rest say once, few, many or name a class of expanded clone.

DNA: TGTGCCAGCAGTTTAGGTCAGGGGGCCGGCTATGGCTACACCTTC; CDR3: CASSLGQGAGYGYTF; V: TRBV27; J: TRBJ1-2; size: -; D: TRBD1
DNA: TGTGCCAGTAGTATTATTACTGAAGCTTTCTTT; CDR3: CASSIITEAFF; V: TRBV19; J: TRBJ1-1; size: -; D: -
DNA: TGCGCCAGCAGCCAAACGACAGGGACTGGGGCCAACGTCCTGACTTTC; CDR3: CASSQTTGTGANVLTF; V: TRBV4-3; J: TRBJ2-6; size: -; D: TRBD1
DNA: TGCAGCGTTGTCCTCTCGACAGGGAACACTGAAGCTTTCTTT; CDR3: CSVVLSTGNTEAFF; V: TRBV29-1; J: TRBJ1-1; size: -; D: -
DNA: TGCGCCAGCAGCCCCGCGGCCGGAAGCTCCTACAATGAGCAGTTCTTC; CDR3: CASSPAAGSSYNEQFF; V: TRBV4-1; J: TRBJ2-1; size: -; D: -
DNA: TGTGCCAGCAGTGACAGGGGCCGAAGTTCTGAAGCTTTCTTT; CDR3: CASSDRGRSSEAFF; V: TRBV6-6; J: TRBJ1-1; size: -; D: TRBD1
DNA: TGTGCCACCAGTGGCCCAGGGGGTTTTTACCAAGAGACCCAGTACTTC; CDR3: CATSGPGGFYQETQYF; V: TRBV24-1; J: TRBJ2-5; size: -; D: TRBD1
DNA: TGTGCCAGTGGGGTGGGGGGAGGCGACCAGCCCCAGCATTTT; CDR3: CASGVGGGDQPQHF; V: TRBV2; J: TRBJ1-5; size: -; D: -
DNA: TGTGCCTGGAGATCTCCCGGGTCTGGAAACACCATATATTTT; CDR3: CAWRSPGSGNTIYF; V: TRBV30; J: TRBJ1-3; size: once; D: -
DNA: TGTGCCAGCAGCTTACCAAAAAGCACAGATACGCAGTATTTT; CDR3: CASSLPKSTDTQYF; V: TRBV7-9; J: TRBJ2-3; size: -; D: -
DNA: TGCAGTGCTAGTAAAGGACAGGGGCTGAGGGGCAATCAGCCCCAGCATTTT; CDR3: CSASKGQGLRGNQPQHF; V: TRBV20-1; J: TRBJ1-5; size: once; D: TRBD1
DNA: TGTGCCACCAGTTTACCTAGCGGGAGTTTAAATGAGCAGTTCTTC; CDR3: CATSLPSGSLNEQFF; V: TRBV15; J: TRBJ2-1; size: -; D: TRBD2
DNA: TGTGCCAGCAGCTTCGCTCGGGACAGGGCCTATAATTCACCCCTCCACTTT; CDR3: CASSFARDRAYNSPLHF; V: TRBV5-4; J: TRBJ1-6; size: -; D: TRBD1
DNA: TGTGCCAGCAGCGCCGAACCCAGGGCTGGCTACACCTTC; CDR3: CASSAEPRAGYTF; V: TRBV5-4; J: TRBJ1-2; size: -; D: -
DNA: TGCGCCAGCAGCTTTGCCGGGGTAGAGAACACTGAAGCTTTCTTT; CDR3: CASSFAGVENTEAFF; V: TRBV5-1; J: TRBJ1-1; size: once; D: -
DNA: TGTGCCATCAGTGCCCCTCTAGGACAGGGGAACTATGGCTACACCTTC; CDR3: CAISAPLGQGNYGYTF; V: TRBV10-3; J: TRBJ1-2; size: -; D: TRBD1
DNA: TGTGCCAGCAGCTACTCTGACGGGAACTATGGCTACACCTTC; CDR3: CASSYSDGNYGYTF; V: TRBV3-1/TRBV3-2; J: TRBJ1-2; size: -; D: -
DNA: TGTGCCAGCAGCGCTAACCTTGCAACTAATGAAAAACTGTTTTTT; CDR3: CASSANLATNEKLFF; V: TRBV9; J: TRBJ1-4; size: -; D: -
DNA: TGTGCCTGGAGTCCACTAGGTTCAGCTACCGCGACGAACACCGGGGAGCTGTTTTTT; CDR3: CAWSPLGSATATNTGELFF; V: TRBV30; J: TRBJ2-2; size: -; D: -
DNA: TGTGCCAGCAGCTCCGGACTAGGGGAGGTCACAGATACGCAGTATTTT; CDR3: CASSSGLGEVTDTQYF; V: TRBV7-9; J: TRBJ2-3; size: -; D: TRBD2
DNA: TGTGCCAGCAGCTTGGGACAGTCGAACACTGAAGCTTTCTTT; CDR3: CASSLGQSNTEAFF; V: TRBV11-3; J: TRBJ1-1; size: -; D: TRBD1
DNA: TGTGCCAGCAGACAGGGGGGGAACACCGGGGAGCTGTTTTTT; CDR3: CASRQGGNTGELFF; V: TRBV6-5; J: TRBJ2-2; size: -; D: TRBD1
DNA: TGTGCCAGCAGCTTATCACCAGCTAGCGGCCAAGAGACCCAGTACTTC; CDR3: CASSLSPASGQETQYF; V: TRBV5-4; J: TRBJ2-5; size: -; D: TRBD2
DNA: TGTGCCAGCAGCCCGAGGGCAGATGTGTTATACAATGAGCAGTTCTTC; CDR3: CASSPRADVLYNEQFF; V: TRBV5-5; J: TRBJ2-1; size: -; D: -
DNA: TGTGCTAGTGGTTTGGTACAGGAGGGAGGTGGCTATGGCTACACCTTC; CDR3: CASGLVQEGGGYGYTF; V: TRBV12-5; J: TRBJ1-2; size: -; D: -
DNA: TGTGCCAGCAGTTCCGTCCGGGACAGGGGTTCCGCTCAGCCCCAGCATTTT; CDR3: CASSSVRDRGSAQPQHF; V: TRBV28; J: TRBJ1-5; size: once; D: TRBD1
DNA: TGTGCCAGCAGCTTAGACGGGGGCGGGGAGCTGTTTTTT; CDR3: CASSLDGGGELFF; V: TRBV11-3; J: TRBJ2-2; size: -; D: -
DNA: TGTGCCAGCATTTCAGGGGGCTATGGCTACACCTTC; CDR3: CASISGGYGYTF; V: TRBV28; J: TRBJ1-2; size: -; D: TRBD1
DNA: TGTGCCAGCTCACAGGGACAAACCTTGAACACCGGGGAGCTGTTTTTT; CDR3: CASSQGQTLNTGELFF; V: TRBV18; J: TRBJ2-2; size: once; D: -